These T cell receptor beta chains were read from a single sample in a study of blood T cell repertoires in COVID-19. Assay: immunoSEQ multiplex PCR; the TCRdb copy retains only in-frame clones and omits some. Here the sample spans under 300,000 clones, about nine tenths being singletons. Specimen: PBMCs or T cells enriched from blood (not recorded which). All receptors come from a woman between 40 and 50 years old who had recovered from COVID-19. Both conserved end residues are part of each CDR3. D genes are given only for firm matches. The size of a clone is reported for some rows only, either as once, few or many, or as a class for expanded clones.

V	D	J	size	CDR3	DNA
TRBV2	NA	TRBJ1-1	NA	CASRIQKLWGGNTEAFF	TGTGCCAGCAGAATCCAGAAGCTCTGGGGAGGGAACACTGAAGCTTTCTTT
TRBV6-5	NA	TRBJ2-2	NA	CASSYVRAAGELFF	TGTGCCAGCAGTTACGTCAGGGCGGCCGGGGAGCTGTTTTTT
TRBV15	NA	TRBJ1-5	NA	CATSRGAVRETQHF	TGTGCCACCAGCAGAGGGGCAGTGCGGGAGACCCAGCATTTT
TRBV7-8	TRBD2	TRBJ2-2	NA	CASSNRLAGSDTGELFF	TGTGCCAGCAGCAACCGACTAGCGGGAAGTGACACCGGGGAGCTGTTTTTT
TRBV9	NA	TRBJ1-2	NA	CASSVGGGLYGYTF	TGTGCCAGCAGCGTAGGCGGGGGGCTCTATGGCTACACCTTC
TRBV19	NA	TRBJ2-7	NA	CASTTSHDSTYEQYF	TGTGCCAGTACCACCAGCCACGACAGTACCTACGAGCAGTACTTC
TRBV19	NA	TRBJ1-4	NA	CASSILFLREKLFF	TGTGCCAGTAGTATCCTGTTCCTCAGGGAAAAACTGTTTTTT
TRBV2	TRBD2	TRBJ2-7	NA	CASTPGLAGGLSYEQYF	TGTGCCAGCACTCCGGGACTAGCGGGGGGCCTCTCCTACGAGCAGTACTTC
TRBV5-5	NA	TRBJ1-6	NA	CASSSGRPYSPLHF	TGTGCCAGCAGCTCCGGGAGGCCCTATTCACCCCTCCACTTT
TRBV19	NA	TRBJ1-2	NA	CASRIQGGYGYTF	TGTGCCAGTAGGATCCAGGGTGGGTATGGCTACACCTTC
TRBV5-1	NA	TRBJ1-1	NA	CASSLGAGNTEAFF	TGCGCCAGCAGCTTGGGCGCAGGGAACACTGAAGCTTTCTTT
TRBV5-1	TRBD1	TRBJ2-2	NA	CASSPTGAGELFF	TGCGCCAGCAGCCCGACAGGGGCCGGGGAGCTGTTTTTT
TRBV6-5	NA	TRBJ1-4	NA	CASSYSRPISGEKLFF	TGTGCCAGCAGCTACTCCCGTCCGATAAGTGGCGAAAAACTGTTTTTT
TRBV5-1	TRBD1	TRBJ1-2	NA	CASSLDRDYGYTF	TGCGCCAGCAGCCTGGACAGGGATTATGGCTACACCTTC
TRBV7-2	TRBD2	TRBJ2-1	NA	CASSLLAGVGNEQFF	TGTGCCAGCAGCTTACTAGCGGGAGTTGGAAATGAGCAGTTCTTC
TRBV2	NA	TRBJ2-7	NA	CASSEVGFDEQYF	TGTGCCAGCAGTGAAGTCGGTTTCGACGAGCAGTACTTC
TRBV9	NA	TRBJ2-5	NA	CASSETPHQETQYF	TGTGCCAGCAGCGAGACACCCCACCAAGAGACCCAGTACTTC
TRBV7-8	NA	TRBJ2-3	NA	CASTQVSPSTDTQYF	TGTGCCAGCACCCAAGTCAGTCCGAGCACAGATACGCAGTATTTT
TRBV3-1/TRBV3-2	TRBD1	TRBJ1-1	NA	CASSQSGVGTANTEAFF	TGTGCCAGCAGCCAATCAGGGGTTGGGACAGCGAACACTGAAGCTTTCTTT
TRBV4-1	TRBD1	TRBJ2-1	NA	CASSQPRDRGAEQFF	TGCGCCAGCAGCCAACCCCGGGACAGGGGCGCTGAGCAGTTCTTC
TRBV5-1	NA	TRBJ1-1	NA	CASSLEQWNTEAFF	TGCGCCAGCAGCTTGGAACAGTGGAACACTGAAGCTTTCTTT
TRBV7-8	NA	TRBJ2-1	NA	CASSLRPAYNEQFF	TGTGCCAGCAGCTTACGCCCAGCCTACAATGAGCAGTTCTTC
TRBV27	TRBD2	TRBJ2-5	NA	CASSLYPLAVQETQYF	TGTGCCAGCAGTTTATACCCTCTAGCGGTACAAGAGACCCAGTACTTC
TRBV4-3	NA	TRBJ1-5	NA	CASSPHYREGKQPQHF	TGCGCCAGCAGCCCGCACTACAGGGAGGGCAAACAGCCCCAGCATTTT
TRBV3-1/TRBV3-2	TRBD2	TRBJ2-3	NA	CASSQDGREGFSRNTQYF	TGTGCCAGCAGCCAAGACGGGCGGGAGGGTTTCTCACGAAATACGCAGTATTTT
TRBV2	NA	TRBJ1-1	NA	CASSGPGSYTEAFF	TGTGCCAGCAGTGGGCCCGGGTCGTACACTGAAGCTTTCTTT
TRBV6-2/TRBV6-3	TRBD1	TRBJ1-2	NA	CASSYSPRDRGHYGYTF	TGTGCCAGCAGTTACTCTCCCCGGGACAGGGGGCACTATGGCTACACCTTC
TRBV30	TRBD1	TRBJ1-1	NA	CAWFKRDRPGPNTEAFF	TGTGCCTGGTTTAAAAGGGACAGGCCTGGGCCGAACACTGAAGCTTTCTTT
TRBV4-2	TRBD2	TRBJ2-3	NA	CASSLTSSPTDTQYF	TGTGCCAGCAGCCTGACTAGCTCCCCCACAGATACGCAGTATTTT
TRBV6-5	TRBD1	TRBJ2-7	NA	CASSYQQGVPYEQYF	TGTGCCAGCAGTTACCAACAGGGGGTCCCCTACGAGCAGTACTTC
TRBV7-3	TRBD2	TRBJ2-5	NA	CASSLTAASGVETQYF	TGTGCCAGCAGCTTAACTGCGGCTAGCGGGGTAGAGACCCAGTACTTC
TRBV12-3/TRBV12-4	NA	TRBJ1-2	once	CASSLDRQGYTF	TGTGCCAGCAGTTTAGACAGGCAAGGCTACACCTTC
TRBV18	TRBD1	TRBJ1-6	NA	CASSPLDRANSPLHF	TGTGCCAGCTCACCGCTCGACAGGGCCAATTCACCCCTCCACTTT
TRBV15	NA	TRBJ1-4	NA	CATSTVAGVGKLFF	TGTGCCACCAGCACCGTGGCAGGTGTTGGAAAACTGTTTTTT
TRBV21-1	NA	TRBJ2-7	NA	CASSRTLARGNSYEQYF	TGTGCCAGCAGCAGAACGCTCGCCAGGGGAAACTCCTACGAGCAGTACTTC
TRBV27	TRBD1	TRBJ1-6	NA	CASRRTGTGYNSPLHF	TGTGCCAGCAGACGGACCGGGACAGGATATAATTCACCCCTCCACTTT
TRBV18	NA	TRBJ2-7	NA	CASSLRGGGGSYEQYF	TGTGCCAGCTCACTGCGAGGGGGTGGGGGATCCTACGAGCAGTACTTC
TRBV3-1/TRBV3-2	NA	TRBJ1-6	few	CASSQDIAGTWNSPLHF	TGTGCCAGCAGCCAAGATATTGCCGGGACATGGAATTCACCCCTCCACTTT
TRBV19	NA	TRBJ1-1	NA	CASSILGVNTEAFF	TGTGCCAGTAGTATTCTAGGAGTGAACACTGAAGCTTTCTTT
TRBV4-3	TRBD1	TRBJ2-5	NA	CASSRSHSGGWETQYF	TGCGCCAGCAGCCGCTCGCACTCAGGGGGCTGGGAGACCCAGTACTTC
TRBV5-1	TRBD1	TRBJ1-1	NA	CASSLEGQGRDTEAFF	TGCGCCAGCAGCTTGGAGGGACAGGGCAGAGACACTGAAGCTTTCTTT
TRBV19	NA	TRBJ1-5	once	CASSIEPHQPQHF	TGTGCCAGTAGTATCGAGCCGCATCAGCCCCAGCATTTT
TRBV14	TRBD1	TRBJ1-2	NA	CASSQPGTGGFNYGYTF	TGTGCCAGCAGCCAACCCGGGACAGGGGGTTTTAACTATGGCTACACCTTC
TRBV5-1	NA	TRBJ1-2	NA	CASSLESGGYTF	TGCGCCAGCAGCTTGGAAAGTGGCGGCTACACCTTC
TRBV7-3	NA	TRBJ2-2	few	CASSLGGTTGELFF	TGTGCCAGCAGCTTAGGGGGGACCACCGGGGAGCTGTTTTTT
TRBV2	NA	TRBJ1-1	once	CASSVTENTEAFF	TGTGCCAGCAGTGTGACAGAGAACACTGAAGCTTTCTTT
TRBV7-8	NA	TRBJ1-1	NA	CASSLVGGLGTEAFF	TGTGCCAGCAGCTTAGTGGGGGGTCTGGGCACTGAAGCTTTCTTT
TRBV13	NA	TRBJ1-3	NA	CASSSGPQGHPGNTIYF	TGTGCCAGCAGCTCCGGACCACAGGGCCATCCTGGAAACACCATATATTTT
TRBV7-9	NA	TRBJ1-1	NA	CASSLEQGRNTEAFF	TGTGCCAGCAGCTTAGAACAGGGCCGGAACACTGAAGCTTTCTTT
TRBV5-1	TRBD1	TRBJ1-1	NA	CASREGQSNTEAFF	TGCGCCAGCAGGGAGGGACAGTCGAACACTGAAGCTTTCTTT
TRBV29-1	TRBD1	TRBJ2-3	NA	CSVERQGTSTDTQYF	TGCAGCGTTGAGAGACAGGGGACGAGCACAGATACGCAGTATTTT
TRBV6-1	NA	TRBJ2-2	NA	CASSDGTSNTGELFF	TGTGCCAGCAGTGATGGGACTTCGAACACCGGGGAGCTGTTTTTT
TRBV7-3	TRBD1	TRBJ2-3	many	CASSSRTGGTDTQYF	TGTGCCAGCAGCTCCCGGACAGGGGGCACAGATACGCAGTATTTT
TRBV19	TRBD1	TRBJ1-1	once	CASSMLQGRAFF	TGTGCCAGTAGTATGTTACAGGGGAGGGCTTTCTTT